Below, one TCR beta chain is given with its context. Which antigen it targets is not known. Nothing much larger sits one base from this clone, and base qualities are not available. For the CD8 naive samples, CD45RO-negative cells were positively selected for CCR7, yielding a CD45RA+CCR7+ population from which TemRA cells were excluded. Donors were healthy HIV-negative adults with no recently reported acute infections or vaccinations. Every donor was a Caucasian adult living in Nashville, Tennessee, USA. Blood was obtained by leukapheresis, after which PBMCs were separated by Ficoll-Histopaque density gradient centrifugation and cryopreserved in liquid nitrogen vapor phase. Purity and quantity of every magnetically sorted T cell population were checked by analytical flow cytometry. Genomic DNA was isolated from every sorted fraction and measured by UV absorbance on a Nanodrop 2000c. TCR CDR3 regions were amplified from genomic DNA by multiplex PCR using the deep immunoSEQ assay. Genomic DNA extracted from each cell subset was distributed evenly over all wells of several immunoSEQ 96-well plates, and each plate served as one replicate. Each replicate PCR for sorted subsets received 150 to 250 ng genomic DNA, equal to about 30,000 T cell genomes. Purified libraries were measured with a Qubit 3.0 fluorometer, size-checked on a Bioanalyzer 2100, and measured again with the KAPA Library Quantification kit. A separate single-read 150-cycle Illumina NextSeq 550 flow cell was used to sequence each immunoSEQ 96-well plate. The authors' analysis ran thus. Because the immunoSEQ output held only junctional sequences and lacked quality scores, the filtering could not match the filtering applied to full-length reads. Sequences were annotated with PyIR, a Python wrapper for IgBLAST v1.9, and V/J genes and CDR3 were assigned using IMGT germline references. Reads were removed for weak V/J assignments (E-value above 1e-6), missing CDR3, stop codons, out-of-frame junctions, or ambiguous translated residues. A V3J clonotype was defined by an identical inferred V gene, J gene, and CDR3 amino acid sequence. To compute the percentage overlap between repertoires, the number of shared unique clonotypes was divided by the size of the smaller repertoire. Richness of each repertoire was evaluated using RTK rarefaction, the Chao1 estimator, and Recon v2.1 estimates of unobserved clonotypes. OLGA was used to compute generation probabilities for all TCRbeta clonotypes that the gDNA method yielded from a handful of donors. Not all clones reach the TCRdb copy of this immuneACCESS table, which keeps in-frame sequences only. Checked studies attribute under half of the gap to unresolved V genes and leave the rest unexplained. V and J calls and clone size follow that table, whereas D and trimming were derived from the DNA. This sample lists around 2.1 million clones; 85% to 95% were detected once. More than 1.5% of the sample lies in the top ten.

The source of the sample is a study of shared clonotypes between healthy human individuals (dated by TCRdb to 2018 to 2021). Some background on the complete study: A few men and a couple of women, aged 18 to 49 years, made up the cohort. Libraries were prepared and TCR repertoires were sequenced by different laboratories using diverse techniques, in order to increase sequencing depth and limit assay-specific biases. Per donor, leukapheresis produced somewhere between about 0.8 and 9.5 billion PBMCs. To estimate repertoire size and how much clonotypes are shared between individuals, the study performed deep sequencing of blood TCR repertoires from roughly five healthy adults. For each donor, CD4 naive and CD4 memory were each given three plates, CD8 naive was given two plates, and CD8 memory was given one plate.

Study-wide findings and limitations: Pairwise subsampling led to the expectation that sequencing depth would affect the degree of clonotype sharing among donors. Larger estimated clonotype richness was generally found for naive subsets than for memory subsets. The genetic and exposure-history diversity represented was limited by the small number of donors. Across a handful of donors, about 5.2% of naive CD4, around 3.3% of naive CD8, around 2.1% of memory CD4, and approximately 0.4% of memory CD8 clonotypes were shared. Compared with non-shared clonotypes, clonotypes shared by all four sorted-subset donors had higher generation probabilities. Rarefaction of sorted-subset datasets indicated incomplete sequencing despite the large sequencing depth. Sampling was restricted to blood, and TCR repertoires in tissue are likely to differ from TCR repertoires in blood.

The clonotype comes from a man younger than 30 in good health. Some clones in this sample may be carry-over from other donors' samples. The sequencing input was naive CD8+ T cells from PBMCs. The cell subset or site label corresponds to: CD45RA+CCR7+.

The sequenced DNA: TGTGCCAGCAGTTTTAGTGCTAGCGGAACCTACGAGCAGTACTTC. Translated, it reads CASSFSASGTYEQYF. Rearrangement joined TRBV27 to TRBJ2-7; TRBD2 aligns with 7 central bases. Trimmed from V: 3 bases; trimmed from J: 2 bases; junction bases lacking a gene match: 7. The CDR3 holds 15 amino acids from the cysteine to the phenylalanine. Left in the record is the CDR3 DNA by itself, 45 bases read in frame from the first base. Based on the germline V gene (reference sequence), the CDR1 and CDR2 sequences are MNHEY and SMNVEV.